This TCR beta chain derives from a study of response to subunit inactivated influenza vaccine. Study results and limitations: Few additional T cells are recruited per seasonal influenza vaccination, authors suggested.

Note on this clonotype: Its antigen is unknown.

With 1 base removed from V and 9 bases from J, the gap between germline ends came to 7 bases. Germline loops: CDR1 SQVTM, CDR2 ANQGSEA. CDR3 size: 11 residues. TCRdb recomputed calls from the RT-PCR reads with MiXCR, one row per CDR3 protein. The repertoire consists of hundreds of thousands of distinct CDR3 sequences, with about 8% occurring once and the leading ten covering approximately 12%. The chain uses TRBV29-1 and TRBJ2-1; no reliable D call. The sample here was PBMCs from blood, taken less than 30 months after vaccination. The sequence derives from a man aged 45 to 75 who received an inactivated influenza vaccine. The CDR3 spells CSVEVLGEQFF. The CDR3 coding sequence is TGCAGCGTTGAAGTACTCGGTGAGCAGTTCTTC.